This T cell receptor beta chain was observed in a study of blood T cell repertoires in COVID-19. Study-wide background: T cells, B-cell-depleted T cells, or PBMCs supplied cDNA or gDNA.

Here immunoSEQ multiplex PCR was the method, and the copy in TCRdb shows in-frame clones only, minus some. The sample lists hundreds of thousands of clones; under 90% were seen once. The length of the CDR3 is 15 residues. The V gene lost 6 bases and the J gene lost 1 base, with 14 bases spanning the gap. Germline-derived CDR1 and CDR2 are LNHDA and SQIVND (reference sequence). This chain links TRBV19 with TRBJ2-3, with D possibly being TRBD2 (6 bases). The sample consisted of peripheral blood. This receptor was obtained from a woman at least 80 years old with acute or convalescent COVID-19. The CDR3: CASSHGTLGTDTQYF. The CDR3 DNA sequence: TGTGCCAGTAGCCACGGGACTCTAGGCACAGATACGCAGTATTTT.